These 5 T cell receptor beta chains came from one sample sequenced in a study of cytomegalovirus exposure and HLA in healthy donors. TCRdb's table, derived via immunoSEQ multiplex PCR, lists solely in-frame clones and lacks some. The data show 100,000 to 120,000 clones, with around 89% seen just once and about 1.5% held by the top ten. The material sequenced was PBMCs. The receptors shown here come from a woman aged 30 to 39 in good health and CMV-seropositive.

The CDR3 loop reads CASSALRRRDSGNTIYF. The CDR3 nucleotides are TGTGCCAGCAGCGCCCTGAGGCGGAGGGACTCTGGAAACACCATATATTTT. This chain links TRBV2 with TRBJ1-3, with no clear D. The V gene's germline CDR1 is SNHLY and CDR2 FYNNEI. The CDR3 is 17 residues long. V lost 6 bases and J 0 bases, leaving 18 bases between the germline ends.

CDR3 bases: TGTGCCAGGAGGGAGAGAGGAGGGCAGTACTTC. Translated, it gives CARRERGGQYF. The rearrangement links TRBV6-4 to TRBJ2-7, with D perhaps TRBD2 (5 bases). V lost 9 bases and J lost 9, with 15 bases in between. Germline CDR1 is MRHNA and CDR2 is SNTAGT. The CDR3 runs to 11 residues.

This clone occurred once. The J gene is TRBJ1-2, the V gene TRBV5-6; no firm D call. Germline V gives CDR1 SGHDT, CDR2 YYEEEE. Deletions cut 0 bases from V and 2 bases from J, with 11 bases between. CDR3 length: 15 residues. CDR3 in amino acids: CASSLVAGINYGYTF. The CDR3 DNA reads TGTGCCAGCAGCTTGGTTGCAGGTATAAACTATGGCTACACCTTC.

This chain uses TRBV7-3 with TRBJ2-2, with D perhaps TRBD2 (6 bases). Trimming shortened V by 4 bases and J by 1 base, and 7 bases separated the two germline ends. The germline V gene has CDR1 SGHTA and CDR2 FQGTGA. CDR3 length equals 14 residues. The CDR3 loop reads CASSSGLNTGELFF. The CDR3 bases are TGTGCCAGCAGCTCGGGACTGAACACCGGGGAGCTGTTTTTT.

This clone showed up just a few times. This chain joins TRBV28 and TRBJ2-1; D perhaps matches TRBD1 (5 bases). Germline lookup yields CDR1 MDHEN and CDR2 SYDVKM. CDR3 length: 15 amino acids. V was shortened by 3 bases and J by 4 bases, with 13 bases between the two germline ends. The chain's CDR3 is CASSFRQGVYNEQFF. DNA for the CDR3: TGTGCCAGCAGTTTTCGGCAGGGTGTATACAATGAGCAGTTCTTC. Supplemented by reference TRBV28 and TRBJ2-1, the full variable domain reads DVKVTQSSRYLVKRTGEKVFLECVQDMDHENMFWYRQDPGLGLRLIYFSYDVKMKEKGDIPEGYSVSREKKERFSLILESASTNQTSMYLCASSFRQGVYNEQFFGPGTRLTVL.